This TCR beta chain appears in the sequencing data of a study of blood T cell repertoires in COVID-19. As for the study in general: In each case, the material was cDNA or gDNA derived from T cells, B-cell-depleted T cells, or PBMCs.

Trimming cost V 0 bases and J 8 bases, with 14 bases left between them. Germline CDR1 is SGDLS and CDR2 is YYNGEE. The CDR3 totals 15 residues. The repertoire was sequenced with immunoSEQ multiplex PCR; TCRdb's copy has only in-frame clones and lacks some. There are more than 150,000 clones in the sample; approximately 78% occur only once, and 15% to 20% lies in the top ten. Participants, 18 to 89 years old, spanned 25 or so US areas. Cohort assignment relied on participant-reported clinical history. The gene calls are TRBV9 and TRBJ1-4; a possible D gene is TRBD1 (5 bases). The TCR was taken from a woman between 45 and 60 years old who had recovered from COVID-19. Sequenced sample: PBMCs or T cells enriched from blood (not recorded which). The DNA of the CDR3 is TGTGCCAGCAGCGTAGCTGGGGGGGACGGGGAAAAACTGTTTTTT. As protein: CASSVAGGDGEKLFF.